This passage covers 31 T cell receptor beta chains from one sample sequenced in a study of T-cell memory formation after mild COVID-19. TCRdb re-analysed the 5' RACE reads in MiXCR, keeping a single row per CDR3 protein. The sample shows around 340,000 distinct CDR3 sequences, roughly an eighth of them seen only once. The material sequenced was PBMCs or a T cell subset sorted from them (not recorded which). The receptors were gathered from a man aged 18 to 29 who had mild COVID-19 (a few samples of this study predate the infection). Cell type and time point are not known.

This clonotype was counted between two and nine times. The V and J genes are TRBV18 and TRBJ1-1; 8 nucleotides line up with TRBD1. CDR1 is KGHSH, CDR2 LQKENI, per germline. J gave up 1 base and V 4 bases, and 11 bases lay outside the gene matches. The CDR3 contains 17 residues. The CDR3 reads CASSRDRGYFPNTEAFF. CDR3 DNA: TGTGCCAGCTCACGAGACAGGGGCTACTTTCCGAACACTGAAGCTTTCTTT.

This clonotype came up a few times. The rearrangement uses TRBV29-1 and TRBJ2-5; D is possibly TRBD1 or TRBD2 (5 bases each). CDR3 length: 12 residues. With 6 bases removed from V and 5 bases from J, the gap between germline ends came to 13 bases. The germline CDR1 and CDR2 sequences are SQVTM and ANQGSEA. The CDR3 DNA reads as TGCAGCGTGGGGGTGGGTCAGGAGACCCAGTACTTC. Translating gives CSVGVGQETQYF.

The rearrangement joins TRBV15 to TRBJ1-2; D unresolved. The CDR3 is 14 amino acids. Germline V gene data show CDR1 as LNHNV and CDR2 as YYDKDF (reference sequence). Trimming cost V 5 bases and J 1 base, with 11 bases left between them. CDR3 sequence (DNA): TGTGCCACCAGCGGTGGGAGGGATAACTATGGCTACACCTTC. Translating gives CATSGGRDNYGYTF.

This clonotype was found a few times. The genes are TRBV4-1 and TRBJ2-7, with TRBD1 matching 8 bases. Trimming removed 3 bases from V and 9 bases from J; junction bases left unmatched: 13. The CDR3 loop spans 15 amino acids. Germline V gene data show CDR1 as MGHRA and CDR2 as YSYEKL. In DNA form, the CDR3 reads TGCGCCAGCAGCCAGGGGACAGGTCGAGCAGGAGGGCAGTACTTC. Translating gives CASSQGTGRAGGQYF.

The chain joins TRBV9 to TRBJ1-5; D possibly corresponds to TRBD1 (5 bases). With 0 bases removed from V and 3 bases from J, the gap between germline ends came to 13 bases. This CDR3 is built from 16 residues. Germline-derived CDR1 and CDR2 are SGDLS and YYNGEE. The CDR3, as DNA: TGTGCCAGCAGCGTAGCTGTGGGGGGGTCCAATCAGCCCCAGCATTTT. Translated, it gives CASSVAVGGSNQPQHF.

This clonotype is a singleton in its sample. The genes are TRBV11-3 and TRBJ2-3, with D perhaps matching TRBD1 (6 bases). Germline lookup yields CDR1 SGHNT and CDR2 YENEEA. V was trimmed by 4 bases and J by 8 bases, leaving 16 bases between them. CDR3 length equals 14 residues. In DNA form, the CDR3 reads TGTGCCAGCAGCTCGGACACTATAGGGGGTACGCAGTATTTT. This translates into CASSSDTIGGTQYF.

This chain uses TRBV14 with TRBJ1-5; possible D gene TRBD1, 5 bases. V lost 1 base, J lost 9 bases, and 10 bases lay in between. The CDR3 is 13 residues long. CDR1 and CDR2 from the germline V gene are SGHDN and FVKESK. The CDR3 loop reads CASSQGGPTPQHF. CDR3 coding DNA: TGTGCCAGCAGCCAAGGGGGCCCAACGCCCCAGCATTTT. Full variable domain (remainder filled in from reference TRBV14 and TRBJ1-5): EAGVTQFPSHSVIEKGQTVTLRCDPISGHDNLYWYRRVMGKEIKFLLHFVKESKQDESGMPNNRFLAERTGGTYSTLKVQPAELEDSGVYFCASSQGGPTPQHFGDGTRLSIL.

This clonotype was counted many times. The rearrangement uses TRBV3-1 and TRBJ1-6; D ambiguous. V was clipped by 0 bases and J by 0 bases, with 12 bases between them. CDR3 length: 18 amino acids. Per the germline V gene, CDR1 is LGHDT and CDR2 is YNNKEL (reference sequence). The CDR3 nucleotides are TGTGCCAGCAGCCAAGATCGAGAGGAGATCTCCTATAATTCACCCCTCCACTTT. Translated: CASSQDREEISYNSPLHF.

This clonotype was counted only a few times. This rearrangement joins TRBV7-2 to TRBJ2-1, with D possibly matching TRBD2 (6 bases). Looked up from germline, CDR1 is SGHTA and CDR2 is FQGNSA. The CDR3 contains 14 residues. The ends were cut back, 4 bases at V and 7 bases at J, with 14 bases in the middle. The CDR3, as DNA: TGTGCCAGCAGCTACGGGGGATGGGCTAATGAGCAGTTCTTC. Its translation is CASSYGGWANEQFF.

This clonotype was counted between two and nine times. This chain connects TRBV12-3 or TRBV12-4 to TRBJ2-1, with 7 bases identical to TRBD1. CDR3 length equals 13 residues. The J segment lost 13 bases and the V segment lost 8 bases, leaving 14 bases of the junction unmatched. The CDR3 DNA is TGTGCCAGCCAGGGGGACAGACTAATGAACCAGTTCTTC. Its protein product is CASQGDRLMNQFF.

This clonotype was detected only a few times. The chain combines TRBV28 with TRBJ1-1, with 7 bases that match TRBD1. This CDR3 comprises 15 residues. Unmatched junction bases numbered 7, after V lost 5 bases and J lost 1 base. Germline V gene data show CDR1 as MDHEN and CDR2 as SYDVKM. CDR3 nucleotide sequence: TGTGCCAGCAGTCCCGGGACAGCGGGGAACACTGAAGCTTTCTTT. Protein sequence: CASSPGTAGNTEAFF.

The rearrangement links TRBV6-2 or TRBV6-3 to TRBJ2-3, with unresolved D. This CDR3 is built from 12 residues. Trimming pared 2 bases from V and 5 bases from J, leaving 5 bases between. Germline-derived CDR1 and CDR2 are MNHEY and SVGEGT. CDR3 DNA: TGTGCCAGCAGTTACCATGGAGATACGCAGTATTTT. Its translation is CASSYHGDTQYF.

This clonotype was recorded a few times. The CDR3: CAISRGAFTDTQYF. In nucleotides, the CDR3 is TGCGCCATCTCCCGGGGAGCCTTCACAGATACGCAGTATTTT. This sequence joins TRBV4-1 and TRBJ2-3, with TRBD2 as a possible D gene (5 bases). Germline V lookup: CDR1 MGHRA, CDR2 YSYEKL. Trimming removed 10 bases from V and 2 bases from J, with 16 bases in between. This CDR3 has 14 residues.

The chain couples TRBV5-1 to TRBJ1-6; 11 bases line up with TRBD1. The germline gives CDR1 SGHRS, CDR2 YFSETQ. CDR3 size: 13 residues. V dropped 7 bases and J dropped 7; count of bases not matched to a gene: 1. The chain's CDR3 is CASGQGANSPLHF. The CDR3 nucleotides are TGCGCCAGCGGACAGGGGGCCAATTCACCCCTCCACTTT.

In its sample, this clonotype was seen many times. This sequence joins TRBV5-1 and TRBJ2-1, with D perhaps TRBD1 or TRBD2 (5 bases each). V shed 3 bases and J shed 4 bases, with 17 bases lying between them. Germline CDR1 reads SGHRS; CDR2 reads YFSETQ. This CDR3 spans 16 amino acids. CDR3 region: CASSYSGTGEYNEQFF. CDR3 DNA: TGCGCCAGCAGCTATTCCGGGACCGGCGAGTACAATGAGCAGTTCTTC. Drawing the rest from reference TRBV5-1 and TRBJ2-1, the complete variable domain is KAGVTQTPRYLIKTRGQQVTLSCSPISGHRSVSWYQQTPGQGLQFLFEYFSETQRNKGNFPGRFSGRQFSNSRSEMNVSTLELGDSALYLCASSYSGTGEYNEQFFGPGTRLTVL.

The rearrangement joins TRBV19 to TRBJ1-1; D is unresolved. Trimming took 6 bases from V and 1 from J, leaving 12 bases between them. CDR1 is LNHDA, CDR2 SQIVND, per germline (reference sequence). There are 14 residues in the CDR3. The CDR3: CASSPSWGNTEAFF. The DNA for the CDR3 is TGTGCCAGTAGCCCCAGTTGGGGGAACACTGAAGCTTTCTTT.

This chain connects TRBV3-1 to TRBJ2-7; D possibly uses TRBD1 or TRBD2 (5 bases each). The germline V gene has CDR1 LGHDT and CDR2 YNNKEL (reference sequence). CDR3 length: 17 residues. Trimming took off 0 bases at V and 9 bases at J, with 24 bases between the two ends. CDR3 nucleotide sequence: TGTGCCAGCAGCCAAGAAGGGGCCGGGCCCCCAACGAGGGGGCAGTACTTC. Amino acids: CASSQEGAGPPTRGQYF.

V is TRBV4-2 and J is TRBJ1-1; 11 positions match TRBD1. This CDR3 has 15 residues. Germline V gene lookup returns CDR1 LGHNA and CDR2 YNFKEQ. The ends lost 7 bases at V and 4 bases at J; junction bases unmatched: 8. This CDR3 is CASISGQGGPTEAFF. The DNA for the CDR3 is TGTGCCAGCATCTCGGGACAGGGGGGCCCCACTGAAGCTTTCTTT.

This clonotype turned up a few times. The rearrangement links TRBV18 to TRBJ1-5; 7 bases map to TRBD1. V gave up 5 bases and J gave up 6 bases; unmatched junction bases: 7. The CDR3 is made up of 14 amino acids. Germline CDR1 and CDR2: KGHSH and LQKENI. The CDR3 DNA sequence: TGTGCCAGCTCATTCGACAGGGAGAGTCAGCCCCAGCATTTT. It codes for CASSFDRESQPQHF.

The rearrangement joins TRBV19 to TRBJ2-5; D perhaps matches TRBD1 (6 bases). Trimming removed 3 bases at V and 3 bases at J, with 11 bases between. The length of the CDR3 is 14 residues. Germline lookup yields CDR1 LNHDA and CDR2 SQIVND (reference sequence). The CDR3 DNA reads TGTGCCAGTAGTATCGACACAGGGAAAGAGACCCAGTACTTC. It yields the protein CASSIDTGKETQYF.

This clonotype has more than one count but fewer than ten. The CDR3 protein is CASRAQGYPEAFF. DNA of the CDR3: TGTGCCAGCAGGGCACAGGGTTACCCTGAAGCTTTCTTT. The chain joins TRBV6-2 or TRBV6-3 to TRBJ1-1; D possibly corresponds to TRBD1 (6 bases). CDR3 size: 13 residues. Germline CDR1 MNHEY, CDR2 SVGEGT. The ends were cut back, 6 bases at V and 6 bases at J, with 14 bases in the middle.

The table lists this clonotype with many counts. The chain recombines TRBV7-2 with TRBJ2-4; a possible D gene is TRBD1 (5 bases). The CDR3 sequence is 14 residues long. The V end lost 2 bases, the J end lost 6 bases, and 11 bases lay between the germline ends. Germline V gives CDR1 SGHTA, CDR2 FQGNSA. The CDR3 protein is CASSLSQGGNIQYF. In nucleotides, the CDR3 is TGTGCCAGCAGCTTAAGCCAGGGCGGAAACATTCAGTACTTC.

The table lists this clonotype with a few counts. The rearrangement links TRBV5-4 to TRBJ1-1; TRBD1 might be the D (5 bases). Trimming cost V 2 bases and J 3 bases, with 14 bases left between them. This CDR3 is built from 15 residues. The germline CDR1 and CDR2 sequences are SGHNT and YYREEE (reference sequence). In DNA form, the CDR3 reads TGTGCCAGCAGCTTTTTCGTTGGGGGGTACACTGAAGCTTTCTTT. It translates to CASSFFVGGYTEAFF.

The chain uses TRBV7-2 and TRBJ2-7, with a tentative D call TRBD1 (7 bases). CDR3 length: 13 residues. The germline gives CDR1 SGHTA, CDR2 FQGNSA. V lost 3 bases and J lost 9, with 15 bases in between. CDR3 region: CASSLGRGEVQYF. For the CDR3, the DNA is TGTGCCAGCAGCTTGGGCAGGGGGGAAGTGCAGTACTTC.

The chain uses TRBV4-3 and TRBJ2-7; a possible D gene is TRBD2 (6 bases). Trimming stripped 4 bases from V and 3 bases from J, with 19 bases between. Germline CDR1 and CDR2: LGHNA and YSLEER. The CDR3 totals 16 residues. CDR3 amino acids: CASSRKPTVGGYEQYV. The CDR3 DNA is TGCGCCAGCAGCCGAAAACCCACGGTGGGGGGCTACGAGCAGTACGTC.

Here the CDR3 reads CASQGPPRLAGEDTQYF. The CDR3 DNA reads as TGCGCCAGCCAGGGGCCCCCCCGACTAGCGGGGGAAGATACGCAGTATTTT. The rearrangement links TRBV10-2 to TRBJ2-3, with 12 bases fitting TRBD2. The germline CDR1 and CDR2 sequences are WSHSY and SAAADI. The junction had 14 bases not matched to a gene; V was cut back by 8 bases and J by 5 bases. This CDR3 contains 17 residues.

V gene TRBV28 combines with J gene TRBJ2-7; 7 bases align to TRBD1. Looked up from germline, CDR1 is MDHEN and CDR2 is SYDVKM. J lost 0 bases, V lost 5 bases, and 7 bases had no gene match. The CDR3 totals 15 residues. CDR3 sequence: CASSPPGQSSYEQYV. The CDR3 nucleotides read TGTGCCAGCAGTCCCCCGGGACAGAGCTCCTACGAGCAGTACGTC.

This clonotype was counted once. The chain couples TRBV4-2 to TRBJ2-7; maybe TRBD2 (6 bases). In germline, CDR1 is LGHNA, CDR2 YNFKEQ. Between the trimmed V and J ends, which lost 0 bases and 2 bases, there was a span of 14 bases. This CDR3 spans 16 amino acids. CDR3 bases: TGTGCCAGCAGCCAAGATAACTTGCGGGGTACCTACGAGCAGTACGTC. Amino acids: CASSQDNLRGTYEQYV.

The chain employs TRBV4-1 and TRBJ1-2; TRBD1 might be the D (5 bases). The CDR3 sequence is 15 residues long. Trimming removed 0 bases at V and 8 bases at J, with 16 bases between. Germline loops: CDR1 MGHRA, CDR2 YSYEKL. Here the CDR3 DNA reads TGCGCCAGCAGCCAAGAAGGCAAAGGGGTAGGAGGCTACACCTTC. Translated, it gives CASSQEGKGVGGYTF.

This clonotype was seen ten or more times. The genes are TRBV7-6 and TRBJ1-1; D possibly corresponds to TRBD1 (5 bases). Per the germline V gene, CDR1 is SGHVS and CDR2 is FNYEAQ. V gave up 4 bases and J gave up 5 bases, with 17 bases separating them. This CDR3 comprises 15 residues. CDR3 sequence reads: CASSSWGGDSTEAFF. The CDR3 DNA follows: TGTGCCAGCAGCTCCTGGGGGGGGGATTCGACTGAAGCTTTCTTT. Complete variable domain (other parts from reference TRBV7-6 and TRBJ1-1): GAGVSQSPRYKVTKRGQDVALRCDPISGHVSLYWYRQALGQGPEFLTYFNYEAQQDKSGLPNDRFSAERPEGSISTLTIQRTEQRDSAMYRCASSSWGGDSTEAFFGQGTRLTVV.

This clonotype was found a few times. The CDR3 DNA reads TGTGCCAGCAGTCTGGGCCCAACCGGGACCCAGTACTTC. Amino acids: CASSLGPTGTQYF. This chain connects TRBV12-3 or TRBV12-4 to TRBJ2-5; D gene uncertain. The CDR3 loop spans 13 amino acids. Trimming removed 5 bases at V and 7 bases at J, with 14 bases between.